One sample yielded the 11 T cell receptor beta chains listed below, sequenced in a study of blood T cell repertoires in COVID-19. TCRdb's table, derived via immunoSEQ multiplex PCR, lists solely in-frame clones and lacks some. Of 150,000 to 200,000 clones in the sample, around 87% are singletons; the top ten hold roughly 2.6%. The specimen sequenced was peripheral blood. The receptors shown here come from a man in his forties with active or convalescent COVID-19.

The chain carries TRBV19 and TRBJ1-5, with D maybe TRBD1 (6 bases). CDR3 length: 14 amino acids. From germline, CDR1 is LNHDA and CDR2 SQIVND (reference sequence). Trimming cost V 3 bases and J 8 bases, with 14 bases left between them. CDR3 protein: CASSISQGSEPQHF. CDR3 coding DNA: TGTGCCAGTAGTATCTCGCAGGGGTCCGAGCCCCAGCATTTT.

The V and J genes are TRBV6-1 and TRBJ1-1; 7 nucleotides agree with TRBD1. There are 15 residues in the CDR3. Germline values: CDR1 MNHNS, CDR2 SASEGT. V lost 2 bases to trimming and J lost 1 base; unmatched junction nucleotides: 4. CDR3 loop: CASSETWTGNTEAFF. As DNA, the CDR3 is TGTGCCAGCAGTGAAACCTGGACAGGGAACACTGAAGCTTTCTTT.

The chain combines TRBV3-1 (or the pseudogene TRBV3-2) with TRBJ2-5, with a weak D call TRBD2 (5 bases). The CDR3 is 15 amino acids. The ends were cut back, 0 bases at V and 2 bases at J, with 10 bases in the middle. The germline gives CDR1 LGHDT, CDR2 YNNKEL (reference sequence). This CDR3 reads CASSQDWTEQETQYF. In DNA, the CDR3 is TGTGCCAGCAGCCAAGACTGGACTGAACAAGAGACCCAGTACTTC.

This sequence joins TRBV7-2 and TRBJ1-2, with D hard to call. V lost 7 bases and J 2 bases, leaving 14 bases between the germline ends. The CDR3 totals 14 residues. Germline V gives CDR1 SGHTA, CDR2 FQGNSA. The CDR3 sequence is CASNQLGGNYGYTF. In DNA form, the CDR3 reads TGTGCCAGCAACCAACTGGGAGGGAACTATGGCTACACCTTC.

CDR3: CASSQVRAGANTGELFF. The CDR3 region has the DNA TGCGCCAGCAGCCAAGTTCGTGCGGGGGCAAACACCGGGGAGCTGTTTTTT. J is TRBJ2-2 and V is TRBV4-3; possibly TRBD2 for D (7 bases). V gave up 1 base and J gave up 2 bases, with 14 bases separating them. The CDR3 sequence is 17 residues long. Per germline, CDR1 LGHNA and CDR2 YSLEER.

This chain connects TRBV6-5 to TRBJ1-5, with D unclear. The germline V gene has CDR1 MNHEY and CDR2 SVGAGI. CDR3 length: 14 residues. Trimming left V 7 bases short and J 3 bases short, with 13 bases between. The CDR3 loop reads CASTQVAVNQPQHF. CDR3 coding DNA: TGTGCCAGCACCCAGGTTGCAGTCAATCAGCCCCAGCATTTT.

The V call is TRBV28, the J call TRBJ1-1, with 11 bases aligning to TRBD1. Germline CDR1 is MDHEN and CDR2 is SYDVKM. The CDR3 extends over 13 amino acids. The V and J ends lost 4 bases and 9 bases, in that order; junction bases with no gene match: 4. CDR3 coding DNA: TGTGCCAGCAGTTCGGGACAGGGGGTTCAAGCTTTCTTT. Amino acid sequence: CASSSGQGVQAFF.

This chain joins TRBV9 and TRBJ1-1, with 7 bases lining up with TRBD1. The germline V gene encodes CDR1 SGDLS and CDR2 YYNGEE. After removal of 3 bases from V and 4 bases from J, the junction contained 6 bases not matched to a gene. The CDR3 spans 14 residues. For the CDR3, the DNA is TGTGCCAGCAGCGCCACAGGGGAGTTCACTGAAGCTTTCTTT. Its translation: CASSATGEFTEAFF.

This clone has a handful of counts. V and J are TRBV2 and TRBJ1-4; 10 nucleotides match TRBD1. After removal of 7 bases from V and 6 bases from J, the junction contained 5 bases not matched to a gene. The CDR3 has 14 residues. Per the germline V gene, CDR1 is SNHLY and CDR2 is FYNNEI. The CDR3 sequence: CASKRDRGDEKLFF. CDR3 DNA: TGTGCCAGCAAGCGGGACAGGGGTGATGAAAAACTGTTTTTT. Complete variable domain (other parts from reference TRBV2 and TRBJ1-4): EPEVTQTPSHQVTQMGQEVILRCVPISNHLYFYWYRQILGQKVEFLVSFYNNEISEKSEIFDDQFSVERPDGSNFTLKIRSTKLEDSAMYFCASKRDRGDEKLFFGSGTQLSVL.

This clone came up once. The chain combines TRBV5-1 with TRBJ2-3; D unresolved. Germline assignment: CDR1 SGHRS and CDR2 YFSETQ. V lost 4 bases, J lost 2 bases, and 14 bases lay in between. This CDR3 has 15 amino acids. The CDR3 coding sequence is TGCGCCAGCAGCCTCCGCCGACATCCCACAGATACGCAGTATTTT. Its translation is CASSLRRHPTDTQYF.

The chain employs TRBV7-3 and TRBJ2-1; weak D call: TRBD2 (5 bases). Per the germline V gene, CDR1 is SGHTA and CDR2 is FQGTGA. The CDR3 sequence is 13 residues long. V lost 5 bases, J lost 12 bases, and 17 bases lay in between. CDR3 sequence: CASSTQYGGGQFF. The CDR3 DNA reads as TGTGCCAGCAGCACCCAGTACGGAGGAGGGCAGTTCTTC.